The 20 T cell receptor beta chains below were found in one sample sequenced in a study of blood T cell repertoires in COVID-19. Measured with immunoSEQ multiplex PCR; TCRdb has only the in-frame clones, and not every one. The data show fewer than 25,000 clones, over 80% seen once. The source material was peripheral blood. Receptor source: a human donor with active COVID-19. The donor label of this sample is uncertain.

This chain uses TRBV10-3 with TRBJ2-1; 7 bases are shared with TRBD2. The germline V gene encodes CDR1 ENHRY and CDR2 SYGVKD. V shed 4 bases and J 6 bases; nucleotides not matched to a gene: 9. CDR3 size: 15 residues. CDR3 sequence: CAISGLGGPGNEQFF. The CDR3 DNA sequence: TGTGCCATCAGTGGCCTGGGAGGGCCCGGCAATGAGCAGTTCTTC.

The V and J genes are TRBV19 and TRBJ1-5; the D gene is possibly TRBD1 (6 bases). Per germline, CDR1 LNHDA and CDR2 SQIVND (reference sequence). The CDR3 spans 14 residues. V gave up 11 bases and J gave up 2 bases, with 16 bases separating them. CDR3 in amino acids: CASSMDSGNQPQHF. CDR3 bases: TGTGCCTCTTCTATGGACAGCGGCAATCAGCCCCAGCATTTT.

This clone turned up a few times. V gene TRBV29-1 combines with J gene TRBJ1-5, with a possible D match to TRBD1 (5 bases). Germline V gene data show CDR1 as SQVTM and CDR2 as ANQGSEA. The CDR3 length is 14 residues. Trimming shortened V by 5 bases and J by 3 bases, and 14 bases separated the two germline ends. The CDR3 sequence is CSVTGGTDNQPQHF. CDR3 nucleotides: TGCAGCGTTACGGGGGGTACTGACAATCAGCCCCAGCATTTT.

This clone has only one observation. V usage is TRBV28 and J usage is TRBJ1-2, with 7 bases fitting TRBD1. This CDR3 comprises 15 residues. Germline trimming cut 4 bases from V and 2 bases from J; bases unmatched to any gene: 7. CDR1 and CDR2 from the germline V gene are MDHEN and SYDVKM. The CDR3 spells CASSSQGTGNYGYTF. In DNA, the CDR3 is TGTGCCAGCAGTTCACAGGGGACGGGCAACTATGGCTACACCTTC.

The rearrangement uses TRBV5-1 and TRBJ2-5, with 9 nucleotides matching TRBD2. The CDR3 is 15 residues long. V trimming: 10 bases; J trimming: 0 bases; junction bases outside the gene matches: 10. Germline loops: CDR1 SGHRS, CDR2 YFSETQ. The CDR3 nucleotides read TGCGCCTCCGGGGATAGCGGGGGATACCAAGAGACCCAGTACTTC. Its protein is CASGDSGGYQETQYF.

The chain recombines TRBV28 with TRBJ2-5, with unresolved D. Germline assignment: CDR1 MDHEN and CDR2 SYDVKM. With 2 bases removed from V and 5 bases from J, the gap between germline ends came to 15 bases. The CDR3 spans 15 residues. The CDR3 spells CASSLEGQAQETQYF. For the CDR3, the DNA is TGTGCCAGCAGTTTAGAAGGCCAGGCTCAGGAGACCCAGTACTTC. Supplemented by reference TRBV28 and TRBJ2-5, the full variable domain reads DVKVTQSSRYLVKRTGEKVFLECVQDMDHENMFWYRQDPGLGLRLIYFSYDVKMKEKGDIPEGYSVSREKKERFSLILESASTNQTSMYLCASSLEGQAQETQYFGPGTRLLVL.

The chain employs TRBV11-3 and TRBJ2-1, with 9 bases matching TRBD2. The CDR3 is 15 amino acids. The germline gives CDR1 SGHNT, CDR2 YENEEA. V shed 5 bases and J 8 bases; nucleotides not matched to a gene: 10. The CDR3 DNA reads TGTGCCAGCAGCCCCGGATTAGCGGGAGCTTATGAGCAGTTCTTC. Its translation is CASSPGLAGAYEQFF.

The chain uses TRBV9 and TRBJ2-1; possible D gene TRBD2, 5 bases. In germline, CDR1 is SGDLS, CDR2 YYNGEE. Trimming took off 0 bases at V and 4 bases at J, with 8 bases between the two ends. The CDR3 covers 14 residues. CDR3 sequence reads: CASSVASGYNEQFF. The CDR3 nucleotides read TGTGCCAGCAGCGTAGCGTCGGGGTACAATGAGCAGTTCTTC.

V is TRBV9 and J is TRBJ2-7; 10 bases line up with TRBD2. CDR1 is SGDLS, CDR2 YYNGEE, per germline. The CDR3 has 16 amino acids. V gave up 8 bases and J gave up 0 bases; unmatched junction bases: 11. The CDR3 sequence: CARKTSGNLRSYEQYF. The CDR3 DNA is TGTGCCAGGAAAACTAGCGGGAACCTTCGCTCCTACGAGCAGTACTTC. Full variable domain (outside the CDR3, taken from reference TRBV9 and TRBJ2-7): DSGVTQTPKHLITATGQRVTLRCSPRSGDLSVYWYQQSLDQGLQFLIQYYNGEERAKGNILERFSAQQFPDLHSELNLSSLELGDSALYFCARKTSGNLRSYEQYFGPGTRLTVT.

The chain employs TRBV12-5 and TRBJ2-1, with 8 bases identical to TRBD1. This CDR3 region has 15 residues. Germline V gene lookup returns CDR1 LGHNT and CDR2 FRNRAP. V trimming: 5 bases; J trimming: 5 bases; junction bases outside the gene matches: 8. CDR3 amino acids: CASGVPMGQDNEQFF. The DNA for the CDR3 is TGTGCTAGTGGTGTCCCGATGGGACAGGACAATGAGCAGTTCTTC.

The chain employs TRBV9 and TRBJ2-3; TRBD2 agrees at 7 bases. Germline V gene lookup returns CDR1 SGDLS and CDR2 YYNGEE. The length of the CDR3 is 15 residues. V shed 1 base and J 1 base; nucleotides not matched to a gene: 3. The DNA for the CDR3 is TGTGCCAGCAGCGTACAGGGAGGGGGCACAGATACGCAGTATTTT. This translates into CASSVQGGGTDTQYF.

This rearrangement joins TRBV7-2 to TRBJ1-5, with D perhaps TRBD1 (5 bases). The V end lost 5 bases, the J end lost 2 bases, and 13 bases lay between the germline ends. The germline V gene has CDR1 SGHTA and CDR2 FQGNSA. This CDR3 comprises 15 residues. This CDR3 is CASSAQGRGNQPQHF. Written as DNA, the CDR3 is TGTGCCAGCAGCGCGCAGGGTCGAGGCAATCAGCCCCAGCATTTT.

The chain recombines TRBV10-1 with TRBJ1-6; the D gene is possibly TRBD1 (5 bases). The CDR3 runs to 17 residues. Germline values: CDR1 WNHNN, CDR2 SYGVQD (reference sequence). Trimming left V 0 bases short and J 6 bases short, with 15 bases between. The CDR3 DNA follows: TGCGCCAGCAGTGAGTCGAATCGGGGGACCCTTAATTCACCCCTCCACTTT. It is translated as CASSESNRGTLNSPLHF.

The chain combines TRBV6-6 with TRBJ2-5; 8 nucleotides agree with TRBD1. The CDR3 has 15 amino acids. J was trimmed by 4 bases and V by 6 bases; bases with no gene match: 10. Germline V gives CDR1 MNHNY, CDR2 SVGAGI (reference sequence). This CDR3 is CASRFESDRGETQYF. CDR3 nucleotides: TGTGCCAGCAGATTTGAGTCCGACAGGGGAGAGACCCAGTACTTC.

The chain couples TRBV30 to TRBJ1-1; TRBD1 is a possible D gene (5 bases). CDR1 and CDR2 from the germline V gene are GTSNPN and SVGIG (reference sequence). Trimming stripped 3 bases from V and 6 bases from J, with 14 bases between. The CDR3 has 13 residues. The CDR3 here is CAWRVRGLPEAFF. The CDR3 nucleotides read TGTGCCTGGAGGGTGAGGGGACTCCCTGAAGCTTTCTTT.

The chain has TRBV20-1 and TRBJ1-2, with D possibly TRBD1 on 5 matching bases. From germline, CDR1 is DFQATT and CDR2 SNEGSKA (reference sequence). The CDR3 runs to 11 residues. The V end lost 6 bases, the J end lost 8 bases, and 13 bases lay between the germline ends. Written as DNA, the CDR3 is TGCAGTGCGTGGGAGGGACGAGGCTACACCTTC. Residues: CSAWEGRGYTF.

The genes are TRBV2 and TRBJ1-3; 7 bases align to TRBD1. Looked up from germline, CDR1 is SNHLY and CDR2 is FYNNEI. The CDR3 consists of 13 residues. Trimming cost V 5 bases and J 4 bases; bases outside gene matches: 2. CDR3: CASSTDRGNTIYF. The CDR3 bases are TGTGCCAGCAGTACGGACAGGGGAAACACCATATATTTT.

This chain uses TRBV10-3 with TRBJ1-5, with a weak D call TRBD1 (5 bases). The CDR3 loop spans 15 amino acids. CDR1 and CDR2 (germline): ENHRY, SYGVKD. V lost 3 bases and J 5 bases, leaving 14 bases between the germline ends. CDR3 DNA: TGTGCCATCAGTGAAAGGTCTGGGGCTCATCAGCCCCAGCATTTT. Residues: CAISERSGAHQPQHF.

The chain joins TRBV28 to TRBJ1-1, with D possibly TRBD1 on 5 matching bases. This CDR3 comprises 13 residues. Germline CDR1 reads MDHEN; CDR2 reads SYDVKM. The V and J ends lost 1 base and 7 bases respectively, with 10 bases between them. The CDR3 coding sequence is TGTGCCAGCAGTTTATTACAGGTGGGTGAAGCTTTCTTT. Residues: CASSLLQVGEAFF.

For this clone: One end of the junction is discordant with germline, which a read error may explain. J is TRBJ1-1 and V is TRBV6-1, with 7 bases aligning to TRBD1. The CDR3 covers 15 residues. Germline V gene data show CDR1 as MNHNS and CDR2 as SASEGT. In DNA, the CDR3 is TGTGCCAGCAGGGAAGACAGGGTGAGGAGAACTGAAGCTTTCTTT. Translated, it gives CASREDRVRRTEAFF.